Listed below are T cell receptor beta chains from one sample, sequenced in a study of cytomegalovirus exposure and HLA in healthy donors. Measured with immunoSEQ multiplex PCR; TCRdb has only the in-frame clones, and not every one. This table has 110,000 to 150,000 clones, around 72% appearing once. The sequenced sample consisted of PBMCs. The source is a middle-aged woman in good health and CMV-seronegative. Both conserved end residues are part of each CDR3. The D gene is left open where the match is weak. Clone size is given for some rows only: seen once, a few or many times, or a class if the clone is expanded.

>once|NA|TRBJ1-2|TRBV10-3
CAISPPQIANGYTF
TGTGCCATCAGTCCTCCCCAGATTGCCAATGGCTACACCTTC
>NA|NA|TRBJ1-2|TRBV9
CASSVESIQSSGYTF
TGTGCCAGCAGCGTAGAAAGTATACAGTCCTCGGGCTACACCTTC
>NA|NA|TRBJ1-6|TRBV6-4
CASSGPSGSPLHF
TGTGCCAGCAGTGGCCCCTCGGGGTCACCCCTCCACTTT
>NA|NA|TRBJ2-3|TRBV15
CATSRGAVATDTQYF
TGTGCCACCAGCAGAGGTGCAGTGGCAACAGATACGCAGTATTTT
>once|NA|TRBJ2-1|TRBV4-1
CASSLITGDYEQFF
TGCGCCAGCAGTCTAATTACAGGGGACTATGAGCAGTTCTTC
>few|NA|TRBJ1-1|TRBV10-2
CATGGGSNTEAFF
TGCGCCACGGGCGGCGGGTCGAACACTGAAGCTTTCTTT
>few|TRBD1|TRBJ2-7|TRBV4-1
CASSIGQGRGSYEQYF
TGCGCCAGCAGCATCGGACAGGGGCGAGGATCATACGAGCAGTACTTC
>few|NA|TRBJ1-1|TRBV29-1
CSVAGVLHTEAFF
TGCAGCGTTGCAGGGGTATTGCACACTGAAGCTTTCTTT
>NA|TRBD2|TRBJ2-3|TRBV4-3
CASSQDRVAGGTDTQYF
TGCGCCAGCAGCCAAGATCGAGTAGCGGGGGGCACAGATACGCAGTATTTT
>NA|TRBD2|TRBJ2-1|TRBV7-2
CASSPGEGRSSYNEQFF
TGTGCCAGCAGCCCGGGGGAGGGCAGGAGCTCCTACAATGAGCAGTTCTTC
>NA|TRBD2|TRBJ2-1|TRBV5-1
CASSWGLAGGLYNEQFF
TGCGCCAGCAGCTGGGGACTAGCGGGGGGCCTCTACAATGAGCAGTTCTTC
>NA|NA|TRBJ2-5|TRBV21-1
CASSKVDRGPGETQYF
TGTGCCAGCAGCAAAGTAGACAGGGGGCCGGGAGAGACCCAGTACTTC
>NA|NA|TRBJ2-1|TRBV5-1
CASSLAPGAYNEQFF
TGCGCCAGCAGCTTGGCCCCAGGGGCCTACAATGAGCAGTTCTTC
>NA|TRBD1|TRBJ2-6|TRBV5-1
CASSLAGQGSSGANVLTF
TGCGCCAGCAGCTTGGCAGGACAGGGAAGCTCTGGGGCCAACGTCCTGACTTTC
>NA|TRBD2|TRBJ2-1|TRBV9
CASSVASSGVVNEQFF
TGTGCCAGCAGCGTAGCGAGTAGCGGGGTAGTAAATGAGCAGTTCTTC
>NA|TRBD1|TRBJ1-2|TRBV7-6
CASSSDRVGYTF
TGTGCCAGCAGCTCGGACAGGGTCGGCTACACCTTC
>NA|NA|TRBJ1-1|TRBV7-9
CSSSLDFQGSPNTEAFF
TGTTCCAGCAGCTTAGATTTTCAGGGGTCTCCGAACACTGAAGCTTTCTTT
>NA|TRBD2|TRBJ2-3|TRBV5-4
CASGGADTQYF
TGTGCTAGCGGGGGGGCAGATACGCAGTATTTT
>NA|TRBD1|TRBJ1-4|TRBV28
CASDRRGGGDEKLFF
TGTGCCAGCGATCGTCGCGGAGGGGGCGATGAAAAACTGTTTTTT
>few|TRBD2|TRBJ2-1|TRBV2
CASTSGEQFF
TGTGCCAGCACTAGCGGCGAGCAGTTCTTC
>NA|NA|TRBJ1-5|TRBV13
CASSLGRGGNQPQHF
TGTGCCAGCAGCTTAGGCCGGGGTGGAAATCAGCCCCAGCATTTT
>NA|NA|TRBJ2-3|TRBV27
CASRITATDTQYF
TGTGCCAGCAGGATAACAGCAACAGATACGCAGTATTTT
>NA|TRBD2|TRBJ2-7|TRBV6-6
CASRRTSGEAYEQYF
TGTGCCAGCAGAAGGACTAGCGGGGAGGCGTACGAGCAGTACTTC
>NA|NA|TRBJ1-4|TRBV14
CASSQAGIANEKLFF
TGTGCCAGCAGCCAAGCAGGGATAGCTAATGAAAAACTGTTTTTT
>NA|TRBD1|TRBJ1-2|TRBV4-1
CASSLPGTGGYGYTF
TGCGCCAGCAGCCTACCGGGGACAGGGGGGTATGGCTACACCTTC
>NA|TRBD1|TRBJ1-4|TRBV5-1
CASSPGQGKLFF
TGCGCCAGCAGCCCTGGACAGGGAAAACTGTTTTTT
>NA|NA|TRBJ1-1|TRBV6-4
CASSEEKRNTEAFF
TGTGCCAGCAGTGAAGAGAAGAGAAACACTGAAGCTTTCTTT
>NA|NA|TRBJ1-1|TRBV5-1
CASSGQIMNTEAFF
TGCGCCAGCAGCGGTCAGATCATGAACACTGAAGCTTTCTTT
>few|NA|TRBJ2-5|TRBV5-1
CASSEGGGGQETQYF
TGCGCCAGCAGCGAAGGGGGGGGAGGTCAAGAGACCCAGTACTTC